This is a list of T cell receptor beta chains from one sample in a study of cytomegalovirus exposure and HLA in healthy donors. TCRdb's table, derived via immunoSEQ multiplex PCR, lists solely in-frame clones and lacks some. The data show about 110,000 clones, 65% to 85% seen once. Specimen: PBMCs. Source of these receptors: a man between 18 and 35 years old in good health and CMV-seronegative. Each CDR3 is given with its conserved first and last residue. Fields, in order: CDR3 protein, D gene, clone size, J gene, V gene. D genes are given only for firm matches. Size is omitted from some rows. Given values are once, few, many or a class for expanded clones.

CDR3: CASREKENSPLHF
D: NA
size: once
J: TRBJ1-6
V: TRBV9

CDR3: CASNPDSGGYGYPF
D: TRBD1
size: once
J: TRBJ1-2
V: TRBV5-5

CDR3: CASSLVVRGRSSTYEQYF
D: NA
size: NA
J: TRBJ2-7
V: TRBV5-1

CDR3: CASSLEGIINEQYF
D: NA
size: NA
J: TRBJ2-7
V: TRBV7-9

CDR3: CASSKDRVGETQYF
D: TRBD1
size: few
J: TRBJ2-5
V: TRBV5-1

CDR3: CASSQAGSYGSPLHF
D: NA
size: NA
J: TRBJ1-6
V: TRBV14

CDR3: CASTAHGQAKETQYF
D: TRBD1
size: NA
J: TRBJ2-5
V: TRBV2

CDR3: CASSLLGEYPGEKLFF
D: NA
size: few
J: TRBJ1-4
V: TRBV5-4

CDR3: CASAAGTGGTDTQYF
D: TRBD1
size: NA
J: TRBJ2-3
V: TRBV19

CDR3: CASSIAQGARAELFF
D: TRBD1
size: NA
J: TRBJ2-2
V: TRBV19

CDR3: CSVTTVGPDTQYF
D: NA
size: NA
J: TRBJ2-3
V: TRBV29-1

CDR3: CASSQASGGPYEQYF
D: TRBD2
size: NA
J: TRBJ2-7
V: TRBV4-3

CDR3: CASTPLAGVTNEQFF
D: TRBD2
size: NA
J: TRBJ2-1
V: TRBV28

CDR3: CASSQGGDGYTF
D: NA
size: few
J: TRBJ1-2
V: TRBV4-3

CDR3: CASSPSPRGQNQYF
D: NA
size: few
J: TRBJ2-7
V: TRBV9

CDR3: CASSELLAGGPVGELFF
D: TRBD2
size: NA
J: TRBJ2-2
V: TRBV28

CDR3: CASSTDRVNYGYTF
D: TRBD1
size: NA
J: TRBJ1-2
V: TRBV6-6

CDR3: CASSLVGAQETQYF
D: NA
size: NA
J: TRBJ2-5
V: TRBV5-4

CDR3: CASSSLRGYTF
D: NA
size: NA
J: TRBJ1-2
V: TRBV5-6

CDR3: CASSERTSAREQFF
D: TRBD2
size: once
J: TRBJ2-1
V: TRBV10-1

CDR3: CASSPSSGANVLTF
D: NA
size: few
J: TRBJ2-6
V: TRBV5-1

CDR3: CASTNLAGASTDTQYF
D: TRBD2
size: NA
J: TRBJ2-3
V: TRBV19

CDR3: CASSLAGAKNIQYF
D: NA
size: once
J: TRBJ2-4
V: TRBV5-4

CDR3: CASSITATNEKLFF
D: NA
size: NA
J: TRBJ1-4
V: TRBV19

CDR3: CASSVVKGGGNGYTF
D: NA
size: NA
J: TRBJ1-2
V: TRBV9

CDR3: CASSLGPQIYNEQFF
D: NA
size: NA
J: TRBJ2-1
V: TRBV7-3

CDR3: CASSLEGEGSEQFF
D: NA
size: NA
J: TRBJ2-1
V: TRBV7-9

CDR3: CASSLQGLVAGNTIYF
D: NA
size: NA
J: TRBJ1-3
V: TRBV6-6

CDR3: CASSLAWNSHQPQHF
D: NA
size: few
J: TRBJ1-5
V: TRBV5-6